This T cell receptor beta chain was profiled in a study of CD4 T cells in relation to SARS-CoV-2 and coronaviruses. Study-wide points: This crossreactivity analysis covered spike protein alone, no other viral proteins.

Before the COVID-19 pandemic, during about 2010-2018, CD4+ T cells were taken from unexposed donors. Germline V lookup: CDR1 SEHNR, CDR2 FQNEAQ (reference sequence). The CDR3 sequence is 13 residues long. The germline V and J ends were trimmed by 0 bases and 7 bases, with 10 bases remaining between them. Remarks on this clone: Its antigen is not known.

Naive and memory CD4+ T cell DNA was deep-sequenced without culture. TCRdb's table, derived via immunoSEQ multiplex PCR, lists solely in-frame clones and lacks some. The table has about 59,000 clones, 80% to 90% seen once. The rearrangement joins TRBV7-9 to TRBJ2-7; tentatively, D is TRBD1 (5 bases). This clonotype originated in a human donor in good health. The sample was memory CD4+ T cells from PBMCs. CDR3 in DNA: TGTGCCAGCAGCTTAGCGCAGGGTCTAGAGCAGTACTTC. Amino acids: CASSLAQGLEQYF.